These T cell receptor beta chains were read from a single sample in a study of blood T cell repertoires in COVID-19. Assay used: immunoSEQ multiplex PCR; TCRdb lists only in-frame clones, some missing. The sample lists some 150,000 clones, roughly 85% occurring once. The sample consisted of peripheral blood. The receptor source for this set is a human donor with acute or convalescent COVID-19. The donor label of this sample is uncertain. Each CDR3 is given with its conserved first and last residue. Fields, in order: J gene, clone size, V gene, D gene, CDR3 protein, CDR3 DNA. D genes are given only for firm matches. Rows give clone size only sometimes, using once, few, many, or a class for an expanded clone.

TRBJ1-6 once TRBV5-8 . CASSLTDRPNSPLHF TGTGCCAGCAGCTTGACCGACAGGCCTAATTCACCCCTCCACTTT
TRBJ1-1 . TRBV11-3 . CASSLVRNTEAFF TGTGCCAGCAGCTTAGTTCGGAACACTGAAGCTTTCTTT
TRBJ1-2 . TRBV18 . CASSPATSYSYGYTF TGTGCCAGCTCACCAGCTACGAGCTACTCCTATGGCTACACCTTC
TRBJ1-1 . TRBV10-3 . CAISALWGENTEAFF TGTGCCATCAGCGCCCTCTGGGGGGAGAACACTGAAGCTTTCTTT
TRBJ2-7 . TRBV4-3 TRBD2 CASSQDFTSGGSSYEQYF TGCGCCAGCAGCCAAGATTTCACTAGCGGGGGTAGCAGTTACGAGCAGTACTTC
TRBJ1-2 . TRBV10-3 . CAISEQGQRYGYTF TGTGCCATCAGTGAGCAAGGACAGAGATATGGCTACACCTTC
TRBJ1-6 . TRBV4-3 . CASRWTEQYNSPLHF TGCGCCAGCAGATGGACAGAACAGTATAATTCACCCCTCCACTTT
TRBJ2-7 . TRBV5-6 . CASSLGREVPYEQYF TGTGCCAGCAGCTTGGGCAGGGAGGTCCCCTACGAGCAGTACTTC
TRBJ2-6 . TRBV7-6 TRBD1 CASSLEDRVFGSGANVLTF TGTGCCAGCAGCTTAGAAGACAGGGTGTTCGGCTCTGGGGCCAACGTCCTGACTTTC
TRBJ1-2 . TRBV6-1 TRBD1 CASSETGAGGERNYGYTF TGTGCCAGCAGTGAAACGGGGGCAGGGGGCGAAAGGAACTATGGCTACACCTTC
TRBJ2-5 . TRBV19 . CASSIGVGGGQETQYF TGTGCCAGTAGTATAGGGGTTGGAGGTGGGCAAGAGACCCAGTACTTC
TRBJ1-5 . TRBV18 . CASSPRESNQPQHF TGTGCCAGCTCACCAAGGGAGAGCAATCAGCCCCAGCATTTT
TRBJ1-2 . TRBV16 TRBD1 CASSRPGQGHYGYTF TGTGCCAGCAGCCGGCCGGGACAGGGTCACTATGGCTACACCTTC
TRBJ1-4 . TRBV7-9 . CASSFRSGVGNEKLFF TGTGCCAGCAGCTTTAGATCGGGAGTGGGGAATGAAAAACTGTTTTTT
TRBJ1-1 . TRBV18 TRBD1 CASSPGTGGFSEAFF TGTGCCAGCTCACCCGGGACAGGAGGGTTCTCTGAAGCTTTCTTT
TRBJ1-2 . TRBV24-1 . CATSGPTGQRYGYTF TGTGCCACCAGTGGCCCAACCGGACAGAGGTATGGCTACACCTTC
TRBJ2-7 . TRBV11-3 . CASSLGVEGAAEQYF TGTGCCAGCAGCTTAGGGGTCGAAGGGGCGGCCGAGCAGTACTTC
TRBJ2-3 once TRBV5-1 . CASSLLTDTQYF TGCGCCAGCAGCTTACTCACAGATACGCAGTATTTT
TRBJ1-3 once TRBV14 . CASSLQASGNTIYF TGTGCCAGCAGCCTCCAAGCCTCTGGAAACACCATATATTTT
TRBJ2-6 . TRBV9 TRBD1 CASSVSSGTGGNVLTF TGTGCCAGCAGCGTATCCTCGGGGACAGGAGGCAACGTCCTGACTTTC
TRBJ2-7 . TRBV19 TRBD1 CASSATGAIYEQYF TGTGCCAGTAGTGCTACAGGGGCGATCTACGAGCAGTACTTC
TRBJ2-1 . TRBV4-1 TRBD2 CASSQVREVPYNEQFF TGCGCCAGCAGCCAAGTTCGGGAGGTCCCCTACAATGAGCAGTTCTTC
TRBJ1-3 . TRBV5-5 TRBD1 CASSIGQGVNTIYF TGTGCCAGCAGCATAGGACAGGGGGTAAACACCATATATTTT
TRBJ2-4 once TRBV6-5 . CASSSRITLAKNIQYF TGTGCCAGCAGTTCCAGGATTACCCTAGCCAAAAACATTCAGTACTTC
TRBJ1-3 . TRBV3-1/TRBV3-2 . CASSQGRTGNTIYF TGTGCCAGCAGCCAAGGGAGGACTGGAAACACCATATATTTT
TRBJ1-6 few TRBV30 . CAWSTGSNSPLHF TGTGCCTGGAGTACAGGCTCCAATTCACCCCTCCACTTT
TRBJ2-5 . TRBV3-1/TRBV3-2 TRBD1 CASSQGTGSETQYF TGTGCCAGCAGCCAAGGGACAGGGAGTGAGACCCAGTACTTC
TRBJ2-7 . TRBV27 . CASSRTDTYEQYF TGTGCCAGCAGCCGGACGGACACCTACGAGCAGTACTTC
TRBJ1-3 . TRBV7-9 . CASSSPGDSGNTIYF TGTGCCAGCAGCTCCCCAGGGGACTCTGGAAACACCATATATTTT
TRBJ1-1 few TRBV7-6 TRBD1 CASSLGPADRGNTEAFF TGTGCCAGCAGCTTAGGTCCGGCCGACAGGGGGAACACTGAAGCTTTCTTT
TRBJ2-2 . TRBV5-4 . CASSYLVGDTGELFF TGTGCCAGCAGCTACTTAGTCGGGGACACCGGGGAGCTGTTTTTT
TRBJ2-7 . TRBV6-6 TRBD1 CASSPSRQGSGEQYF TGTGCCAGCAGTCCCTCGAGACAGGGTTCCGGCGAGCAGTACTTC
TRBJ1-1 . TRBV5-1 . CASSYGGTGTEAFF TGCGCCAGCAGCTACGGGGGAACGGGCACTGAAGCTTTCTTT
TRBJ2-7 . TRBV28 TRBD1 CATLPGQGNEQYF TGTGCCACACTGCCGGGACAGGGCAACGAGCAGTACTTC
TRBJ1-1 . TRBV7-8 . CASSLGSVNTEAFF TGTGCCAGCAGCTTAGGTAGCGTGAACACTGAAGCTTTCTTT
TRBJ1-5 . TRBV21-1 . CASSTPNLDRGKWPQHF TGTGCCAGCAGCACACCTAACCTGGACAGGGGGAAATGGCCCCAGCATTTT
TRBJ2-7 once TRBV5-1 TRBD1 CASSFDIVGTGRPYEQYF TGCGCCAGCAGCTTCGACATTGTGGGGACAGGGAGGCCCTACGAGCAGTACTTC
TRBJ1-5 . TRBV28 TRBD1 CASSTTRQGLYQPQHF TGTGCCAGCAGTACTACCCGACAGGGGTTGTATCAGCCCCAGCATTTT
TRBJ2-7 . TRBV12-5 TRBD2 CASGLPLVSGGAGEQYF TGTGCTAGTGGTTTGCCCCTTGTCAGCGGGGGGGCCGGCGAGCAGTACTTC
TRBJ2-7 . TRBV27 . CASSLDRPDEQYF TGTGCCAGCAGTTTAGACAGACCGGACGAGCAGTACTTC
TRBJ1-2 once TRBV19 . CASSINWQGNYGYTF TGTGCCAGTAGTATAAATTGGCAGGGAAACTATGGCTACACCTTC
TRBJ2-3 . TRBV19 TRBD2 CASSMGRGGTDTQYF TGTGCCAGTAGTATGGGCCGCGGGGGAACAGATACGCAGTATTTT
TRBJ2-5 . TRBV7-9 TRBD2 CASSFSGTTGTQYF TGTGCCAGCAGCTTTAGCGGGACCACGGGGACCCAGTACTTC
TRBJ1-6 . TRBV6-2/TRBV6-3 . CASSNWRGFNSPLHF TGTGCCAGCAGTAACTGGAGGGGTTTTAATTCACCCCTCCACTTT
TRBJ1-3 once TRBV10-3 . CAISALGGVGNTIYF TGTGCCATCAGTGCCCTCGGGGGGGTAGGAAACACCATATATTTT
TRBJ2-1 . TRBV7-2 TRBD1 CASSSRTGGGRNEQFF TGTGCCAGCAGCAGCAGGACAGGGGGCGGGAGAAATGAGCAGTTCTTC
TRBJ1-1 . TRBV5-1 TRBD1 CASARVSGQGDTEAFF TGCGCCAGCGCAAGAGTCTCGGGACAGGGGGACACTGAAGCTTTCTTT
TRBJ2-2 . TRBV25-1 TRBD1 CASSAFRGSNTGELFF TGTGCCAGCAGTGCGTTCAGGGGGTCAAACACCGGGGAGCTGTTTTTT
TRBJ1-2 . TRBV6-5 . CASRSARENYGYTF TGTGCCAGCAGGTCCGCGAGAGAGAACTATGGCTACACCTTC
TRBJ2-1 . TRBV7-3 TRBD2 CASSLGGVAYNEQFF TGTGCCAGCAGCTTAGGGGGGGTGGCCTACAATGAGCAGTTCTTC
TRBJ1-5 . TRBV6-2/TRBV6-3 TRBD1 CASSYGDRVDQPQHF TGTGCCAGCAGTTACGGGGACAGGGTTGATCAGCCCCAGCATTTT
TRBJ1-2 . TRBV9 . CASKDINYGYTF TGTGCCAGCAAGGACATAAACTATGGCTACACCTTC
TRBJ2-1 . TRBV3-1/TRBV3-2 TRBD2 CASSHTQRLAGYNEQFF TGTGCCAGCAGCCACACACAAAGACTAGCGGGATACAATGAGCAGTTCTTC
TRBJ1-1 once TRBV6-2/TRBV6-3 TRBD1 CASSNLGTGEMNTEAFF TGTGCCAGCAGCAATCTCGGGACAGGCGAGATGAACACTGAAGCTTTCTTT
TRBJ2-2 . TRBV5-8 . CATPVWALANTGELFF TGTGCCACCCCGGTGTGGGCACTTGCAAACACCGGGGAGCTGTTTTTT
TRBJ2-1 . TRBV2 TRBD2 CASSDGRGEGQFF TGTGCCAGCAGTGACGGGCGGGGGGAAGGGCAGTTCTTC
TRBJ2-5 once TRBV6-1 TRBD2 CASSEGTSGSRQETQYF TGTGCCAGCAGTGAGGGGACTAGCGGGAGTCGACAAGAGACCCAGTACTTC
TRBJ1-1 . TRBV19 . CASSFRGSDTEAFF TGTGCCAGTAGTTTCAGGGGCTCGGACACTGAAGCTTTCTTT
TRBJ1-4 once TRBV15 . CATSRVVNEKLFF TGTGCCACCAGCAGAGTAGTGAATGAAAAACTGTTTTTT